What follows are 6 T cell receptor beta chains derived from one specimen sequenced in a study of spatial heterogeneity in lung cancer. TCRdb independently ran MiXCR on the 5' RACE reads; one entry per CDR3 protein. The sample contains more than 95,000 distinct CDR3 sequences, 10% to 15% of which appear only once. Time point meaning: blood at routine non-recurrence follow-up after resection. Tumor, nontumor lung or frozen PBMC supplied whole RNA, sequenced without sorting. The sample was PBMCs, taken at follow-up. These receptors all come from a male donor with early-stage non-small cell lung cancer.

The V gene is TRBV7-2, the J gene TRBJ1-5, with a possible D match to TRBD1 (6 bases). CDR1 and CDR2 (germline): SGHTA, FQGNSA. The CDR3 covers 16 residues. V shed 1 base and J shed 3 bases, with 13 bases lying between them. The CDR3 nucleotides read TGTGCCAGCAGCTTAGGGCCCACAGGGACCAATCAGCCCCAGCATTTT. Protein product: CASSLGPTGTNQPQHF.

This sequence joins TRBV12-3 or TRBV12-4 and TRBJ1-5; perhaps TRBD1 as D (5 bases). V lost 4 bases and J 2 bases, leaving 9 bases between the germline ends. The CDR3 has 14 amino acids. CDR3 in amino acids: CASSYRDGNQPQHF. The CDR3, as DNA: TGTGCCAGCAGTTACCGGGACGGCAATCAGCCCCAGCATTTT.

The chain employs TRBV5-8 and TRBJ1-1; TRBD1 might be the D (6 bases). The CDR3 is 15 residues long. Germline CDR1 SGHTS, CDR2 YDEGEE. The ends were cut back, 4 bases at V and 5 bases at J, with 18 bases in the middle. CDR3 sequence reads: CASSPRAGGLTEAFF. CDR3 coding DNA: TGTGCCAGCAGCCCCCGCGCGGGGGGGCTGACTGAAGCTTTCTTT. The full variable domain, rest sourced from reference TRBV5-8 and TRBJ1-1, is EAGVTQSPTHLIKTRGQQATLRCSPISGHTSVYWYQQALGLGLQFLLWYDEGEERNRGNFPPRFSGRQFPNYSSELNVNALELEDSALYLCASSPRAGGLTEAFFGQGTRLTVV.

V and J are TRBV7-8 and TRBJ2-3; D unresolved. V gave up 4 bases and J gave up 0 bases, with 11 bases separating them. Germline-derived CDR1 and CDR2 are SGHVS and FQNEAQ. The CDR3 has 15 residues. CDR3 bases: TGTGCCAGCAGCTCCAAAAGGGTGAGCACAGATACGCAGTATTTT. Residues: CASSSKRVSTDTQYF.

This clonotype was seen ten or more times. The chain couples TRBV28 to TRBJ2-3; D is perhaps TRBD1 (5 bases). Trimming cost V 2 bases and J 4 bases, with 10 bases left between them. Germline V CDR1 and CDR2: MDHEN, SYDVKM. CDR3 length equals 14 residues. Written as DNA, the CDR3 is TGTGCCAGCAGTTTAGGCAGGGCCTCAGATACGCAGTATTTT. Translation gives CASSLGRASDTQYF.

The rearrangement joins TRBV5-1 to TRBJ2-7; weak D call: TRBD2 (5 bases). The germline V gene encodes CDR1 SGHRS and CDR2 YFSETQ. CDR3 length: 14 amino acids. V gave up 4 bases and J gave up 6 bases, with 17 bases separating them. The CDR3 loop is CASSDGLDLGEQYF. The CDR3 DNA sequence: TGCGCCAGCAGCGACGGACTCGACCTTGGCGAGCAGTACTTC.